A single T cell receptor beta chain is shown here with its context. The antigen remains unidentified. The data derive from a study of shared clonotypes between healthy human individuals. Study findings and constraints: Relative to their counterparts shared across all four donors, non-shared clonotypes exhibited diminished generation probabilities. A few donors held about 4.5% of naive CD4 clonotypes in common.

The data were produced by immunoSEQ multiplex PCR, yet TCRdb's version contains in-frame clones alone and is incomplete. The sample comprises around 1.6 million clones, approximately 98% of which are singletons, and about 0.45% rests with the top ten. The sequenced sample consisted of naive CD4+ T cells sorted from blood. Subset: CD45RA+ positively selected. The source is a man younger than 40 in good health.

The CDR3 DNA reads as TGTGCCAGTAGTACACTGGACAGCCCCACCTACGAGCAGTACTTC. Translated: CASSTLDSPTYEQYF. The chain is built from TRBV19 and TRBJ2-7, with a tentative D call TRBD1 (6 bases). Trimming cost V 4 bases and J 2 bases, with 15 bases left between them. The CDR3 is made up of 15 amino acids. Per the germline V gene, CDR1 is LNHDA and CDR2 is SQIVND (reference sequence).